The clone carrying this TCR beta chain was detected ten times or more. The record originates from a study of early T cells in non-severe SARS-CoV-2 infection. For the study at large: The authors sequenced bulk RNA from unsorted whole blood, leaving chains unpaired.

Germline V gives CDR1 SEHNR, CDR2 FQNEAQ (reference sequence). V lost 4 bases and J lost 3, with 27 bases in between. The CDR3 contains 19 residues. Attachment of unique molecular identifiers was made to individual cDNA molecules. A single record per CDR3 protein comes from TCRdb applying MiXCR to the 5' RACE reads. The sample consists of 30,000 or so distinct CDR3 sequences, around 4.2% of them appearing once. This chain joins TRBV7-9 and TRBJ1-1, with TRBD1 as a possible D gene (6 bases). This sequence was found in an adult who was a healthcare worker with PCR-confirmed SARS-CoV-2 infection or an uninfected control (not recorded which). Specimen: whole blood. The CDR3 spells CASSSRKMSGVYRDTEAFF. The CDR3 DNA sequence: TGTGCCAGCAGCTCCCGGAAGATGTCAGGGGTATATCGGGACACTGAAGCTTTCTTT.